This T cell receptor (beta chain) was sequenced for a study of CD8 T cells in Susac syndrome. Random hexamers were used to reverse transcribe an amount of roughly 0.5 to 1 ug RNA. TCRdb itself ran the immunoSEQ multiplex PCR reads through MiXCR, one entry per CDR3 protein. The repertoire holds 95,000 to 150,000 distinct CDR3 sequences, with over 85% as singletons. The CDR3 has 14 residues. Trimming removed 7 bases at V and 3 bases at J, with 16 bases between. CDR1 is SQVTM and CDR2 is ANQGSEA in the germline V gene. Sequenced: CD8+ T cells from PBMCs. This receptor was taken from a human donor with multiple sclerosis. J is TRBJ2-4 and V is TRBV29-1; TRBD2 is a possible D gene (6 bases). The CDR3 nucleotides are TGCAGCGGGGCGCGGGGTGCTGTCAAAAACATTCAGTACTTC. It encodes CSGARGAVKNIQYF.